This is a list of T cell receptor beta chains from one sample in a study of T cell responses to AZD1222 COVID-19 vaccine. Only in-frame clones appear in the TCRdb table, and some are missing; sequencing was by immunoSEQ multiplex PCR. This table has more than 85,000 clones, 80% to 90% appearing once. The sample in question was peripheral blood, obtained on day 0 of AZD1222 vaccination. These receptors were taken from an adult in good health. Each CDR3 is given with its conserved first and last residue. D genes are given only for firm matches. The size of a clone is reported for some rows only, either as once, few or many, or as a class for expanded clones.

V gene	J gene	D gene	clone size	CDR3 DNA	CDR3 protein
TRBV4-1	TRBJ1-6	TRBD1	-	TGCGCCAGCAGCCCACAAGACAGGGTCGGGGCTTCACCCCTCCACTTT	CASSPQDRVGASPLHF
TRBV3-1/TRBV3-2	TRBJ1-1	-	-	TGTGCCAGCAGCCAGGGATACAGCATGAACACTGAAGCTTTCTTT	CASSQGYSMNTEAFF
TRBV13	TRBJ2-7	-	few	TGTGCCAGCAGCTTAGGCTACGAGCAGTACTTC	CASSLGYEQYF
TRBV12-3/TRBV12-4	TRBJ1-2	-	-	TGTGCCAGCAACCAGGGTCTTGGTCTTGGCTACACCTTC	CASNQGLGLGYTF
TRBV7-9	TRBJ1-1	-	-	TGTGCCAGCAGCTTAGCGGCTACCACGGACACTGAAGCTTTCTTT	CASSLAATTDTEAFF
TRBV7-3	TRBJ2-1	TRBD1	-	TGTGCCAGCAGCTTAGGTTGGACAGGGGAAGATGAGCAGTTCTTC	CASSLGWTGEDEQFF
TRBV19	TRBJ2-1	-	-	TGTGCCAGTAGTCGATCCAGCTCCTACAATGAGCAGTTCTTC	CASSRSSSYNEQFF
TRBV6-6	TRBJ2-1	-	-	TGTGCCAGCATGGTTGGGAGCTCCTACAATGAGCAGTTCTTC	CASMVGSSYNEQFF
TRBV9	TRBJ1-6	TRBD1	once	TGTGCCAGCCGGGACAGGGAGAATTCACCCCTCCACTTT	CASRDRENSPLHF
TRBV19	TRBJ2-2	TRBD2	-	TGTGCCAGTAGTCCCGCATTAGCGGGAAACACCGGGGAGCTGTTTTTT	CASSPALAGNTGELFF
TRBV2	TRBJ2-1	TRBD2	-	TGTGCCAGCACCGGGACTACCAACAATGAGCAGTTCTTC	CASTGTTNNEQFF
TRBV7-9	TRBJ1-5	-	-	TGTGCCAGCAGCTTACCTCATCAGCCCCAGCATTTT	CASSLPHQPQHF
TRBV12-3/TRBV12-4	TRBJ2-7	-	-	TGTGCCAGCAGTGTTAGCTCCTACGAGCAGTACTTC	CASSVSSYEQYF
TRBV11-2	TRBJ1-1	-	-	TGTGCCAGCAGCTTTCAAGCGGCCCACAGCACTGAAGCTTTCTTT	CASSFQAAHSTEAFF
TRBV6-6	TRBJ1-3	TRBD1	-	TGTGCCAGCAGTCCCCGTCGGACAGGGAGGCCCGGAAACACCATATATTTT	CASSPRRTGRPGNTIYF
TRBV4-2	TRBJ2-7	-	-	TGTGCCAGCAGCCAAGATCGGCAGGGGTCCTACGAGCAGTACTTC	CASSQDRQGSYEQYF
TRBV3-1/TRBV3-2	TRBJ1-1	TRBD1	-	TGTGCCAGCAGCCATGACGACAGGGGACCTGAAGCTTTCTTT	CASSHDDRGPEAFF
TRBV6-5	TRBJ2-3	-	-	TGTGCCAGCAGTTACTCTGGACAACTAGATACGCAGTATTTT	CASSYSGQLDTQYF
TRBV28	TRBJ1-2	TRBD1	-	TGTGCCAGCAGTTTATGGGGGACAGTCTATGGCTACACCTTC	CASSLWGTVYGYTF
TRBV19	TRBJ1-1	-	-	TGTGCCAGTAGTATCGGTACGCTGAACACTGAAGCTTTCTTT	CASSIGTLNTEAFF
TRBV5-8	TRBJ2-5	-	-	TGTGCCAGCAGCTCCCCCCCAGGCGAGACCCAGTACTTC	CASSSPPGETQYF
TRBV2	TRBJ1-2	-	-	TGTGCCAGCATGCAGGGGCCCGATGGCTACACCTTC	CASMQGPDGYTF
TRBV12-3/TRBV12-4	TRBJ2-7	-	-	TGTGCCAGCAGCCCTGGGACGGTCTACGAGCAGTACTTC	CASSPGTVYEQYF
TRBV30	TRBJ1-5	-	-	TGTGCCTGGAGTTATCCGACATCTGGCAATCAGCCCCAGCATTTT	CAWSYPTSGNQPQHF
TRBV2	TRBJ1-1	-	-	TGTGCCAGCAGTGAAAGGGAGATGAACACTGAAGCTTTCTTT	CASSEREMNTEAFF
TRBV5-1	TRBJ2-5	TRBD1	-	TGCGCCAGCAGCTTACAGGGGGTTGAGACCCAGTACTTC	CASSLQGVETQYF
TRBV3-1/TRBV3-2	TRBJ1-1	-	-	TGTGCCAGCAGTAAAGTGCCACAGAACACTGAAGCTTTCTTT	CASSKVPQNTEAFF
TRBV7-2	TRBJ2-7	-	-	TGTGCCAGCAGCCCGCGCTGGGACGCCCGGCGGACCTACGAGCAGTACTTC	CASSPRWDARRTYEQYF
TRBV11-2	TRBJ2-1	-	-	TGTGCCAGCAGCCGAGTTGGGACTGGCGGTTACAATGAGCAGTTCTTC	CASSRVGTGGYNEQFF
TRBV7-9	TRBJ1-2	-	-	TGTGCCAGCAGCTTACCCACAGGGCCCGACGCTGGCTACACCTTC	CASSLPTGPDAGYTF
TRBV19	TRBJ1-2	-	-	TGTGCCAGTAGCCCTTGGGGAGACTATGGCTACACCTTC	CASSPWGDYGYTF
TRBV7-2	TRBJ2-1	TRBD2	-	TGTGCCAGCAGCGAGGGGTCTAGCGGGAGAGAGGATGAGCAGTTCTTC	CASSEGSSGREDEQFF
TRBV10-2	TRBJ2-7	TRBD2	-	TGCGCCAGCAGCTCTAGCGGGAGGTACGAGCAGTACTTC	CASSSSGRYEQYF
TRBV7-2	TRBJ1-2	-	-	TGTGCCAGCAGCTCGGACGCAGCTAACTATGGCTACACCTTC	CASSSDAANYGYTF
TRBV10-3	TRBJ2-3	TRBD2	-	TGTGCCATCAGGGGGGAGGGTACCAGAGATACGCAGTATTTT	CAIRGEGTRDTQYF
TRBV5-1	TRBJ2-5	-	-	TGCGCCAGCAGCTTGACGTACCAAGAGACCCAGTACTTC	CASSLTYQETQYF
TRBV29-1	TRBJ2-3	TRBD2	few	TGCAGCGTTACAATAGCGGGGCAGAGCACAGATACGCAGTATTTT	CSVTIAGQSTDTQYF
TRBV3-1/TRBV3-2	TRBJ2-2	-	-	TGTGCCAGCAGCCCTTCGAACACCGGGGAGCTGTTTTTT	CASSPSNTGELFF
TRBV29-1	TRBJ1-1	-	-	TGCAGCGCCTACCCGACCGGGCCCCAGAACACTGAAGCTTTCTTT	CSAYPTGPQNTEAFF
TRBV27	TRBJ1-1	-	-	TGTGCCAGCAGTTTATCCGGGGTGAACACTGAAGCTTTCTTT	CASSLSGVNTEAFF
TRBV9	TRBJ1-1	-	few	TGTGCCAGCAGCGTGGGATCTCGGACAGCGAACACTGAAGCTTTCTTT	CASSVGSRTANTEAFF
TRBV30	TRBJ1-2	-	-	TGTGCCTGGAGTGTCCAGGGACCTTATGGCTACACCTTC	CAWSVQGPYGYTF
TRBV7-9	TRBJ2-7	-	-	TGTGCCAGCAGCTATGGGGTGTGGTCGGAGGGACCCGAGCAGTACTTC	CASSYGVWSEGPEQYF
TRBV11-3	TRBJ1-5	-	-	TGTGCCAGCAGCACAGATAGCAATCAGCCCCAGCATTTT	CASSTDSNQPQHF
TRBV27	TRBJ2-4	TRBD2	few	TGTGCCAGCAGTTTATTTGCGGGAGCGGCCAAAAACATTCAGTACTTC	CASSLFAGAAKNIQYF
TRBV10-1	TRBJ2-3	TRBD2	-	TGCGCCAGCAGTGACTCACTAGCGGAGAACACAGATACGCAGTATTTT	CASSDSLAENTDTQYF
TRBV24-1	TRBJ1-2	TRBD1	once	TGTGCCACCAGTGACCGGGACAGGGCCGAAGGCTACACCTTC	CATSDRDRAEGYTF
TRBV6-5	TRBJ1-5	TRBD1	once	TGTGCCAGCATTACGACAGGGAGGAGCAATCAGCCCCAGCATTTT	CASITTGRSNQPQHF
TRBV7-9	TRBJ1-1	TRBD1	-	TGTGCCAGCAGCTTACGACAGGGCAACACTGAAGCTTTCTTT	CASSLRQGNTEAFF
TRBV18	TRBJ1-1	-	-	TGTGCCAGCTCACGGGCGGGGAACCTCGAAGCTTTCTTT	CASSRAGNLEAFF